The following is a TCR beta chain sequence with its context. Profiled with immunoSEQ multiplex PCR; TCRdb holds only in-frame clones, not every one. The sample contains about 88,000 clones, approximately 91% of which appear only once. The sample originates from a study of PD-L1 blockade in urothelial cancer. V was trimmed by 1 base and J by 4 bases, leaving 13 bases between them. The CDR3 totals 15 residues. The germline V gene has CDR1 LNHDA and CDR2 SQIVND (reference sequence). The TCR comes from a man aged 60 to 69 with urothelial cancer. This specimen was PBMCs, taken around atezolizumab (anti-PD-L1) treatment. V usage is TRBV19 and J usage is TRBJ1-1; D may be TRBD1 (5 bases). The CDR3 loop reads CASSIGVGRGTEAFF. The CDR3 nucleotides are TGTGCCAGTAGTATAGGGGTGGGGCGAGGCACTGAAGCTTTCTTT. The full variable domain, with the rest looked up from reference TRBV19 and TRBJ1-1, is DGGITQSPKYLFRKEGQNVTLSCEQNLNHDAMYWYRQDPGQGLRLIYYSQIVNDFQKGDIAEGYSVSREKKESFPLTVTSAQKNPTAFYLCASSIGVGRGTEAFFGQGTRLTVV.